This TCR beta chain was obtained from a study of T-cell reconstitution after alpha-beta-depleted transplantation in children. Unique molecular identifiers were built into the TCRbeta library. Using its own MiXCR run on the PCR reads, TCRdb lists one record per CDR3 protein. This table holds around 700,000 distinct CDR3 sequences, 13% found once. The germline gives CDR1 SGHRS, CDR2 YFSETQ. The V end lost 0 bases, the J end lost 3 bases, and 6 bases lay between the germline ends. CDR3 size: 13 residues. The sequences come from PBMCs, collected before TCRalphabeta/CD19-depleted stem cell transplant. This TCR was sampled from a girl aged 2-10 years with congenital amegakaryocytic thrombocytopenia, due to receive a stem cell transplant. The J gene is TRBJ2-5, the V gene TRBV5-1; D is undetermined. CDR3 nucleotides: TGCGCCAGCAGCTTGGGCTGGGAAGAGACCCAGTACTTC. This gives the protein CASSLGWEETQYF.